Following are 5 T cell receptor beta chains from one sample sequenced in a study of blood T cells in healthy people across ages. The use of a sample-barcoded 5' primer and a J-beta primer mix characterized a second PCR of 7 to 11 cycles. From the 5' RACE reads, TCRdb called clonotypes with MiXCR, one entry per CDR3 protein. The sample yields 1.5 million to 2 million distinct CDR3 sequences, approximately 39% seen once. Sequencing input: blood. All receptors derive from a human donor in good health.

The genes are TRBV7-2 and TRBJ2-3; D may be TRBD2 (5 bases). Germline loops: CDR1 SGHTA, CDR2 FQGNSA. The germline V and J ends were trimmed by 5 bases and 2 bases, with 20 bases remaining between them. The CDR3 length is 17 residues. CDR3 amino acids: CASSPRAGVTYTDTQYF. In DNA, the CDR3 is TGTGCCAGCAGCCCCAGAGCCGGGGTTACCTACACAGATACGCAGTATTTT.

Turning to this clonotype: The junction departs from germline at one end; a sequencing error may be responsible. The chain uses TRBV14 and TRBJ2-1, with D possibly matching TRBD1 (5 bases). The germline V gene encodes CDR1 SGHDN and CDR2 FVKESK. The CDR3 loop spans 14 amino acids. CDR3 in DNA: TGTGCCGGCAGCCAAAAGGACACTTACAATGAGCAGTTCTTC. Translation gives CAGSQKDTYNEQFF.

This clonotype was seen only a few times. The junction differs from germline at one of its ends, possibly a read error. This chain links TRBV4-3 with TRBJ1-4; D perhaps matches TRBD1 (5 bases). This CDR3 comprises 16 residues. Per germline, CDR1 LGHNA and CDR2 YSLEER. CDR3: CASSQDPGPTNEKLFF. Written as DNA, the CDR3 is TGCGCCAGCAGCCAAGATCCGGGGCCAACCAATGAAAAACTGTTTTTT.

The chain uses TRBV5-1 and TRBJ2-4; 9 nucleotides align to TRBD2. The V gene's germline CDR1 is SGHRS and CDR2 YFSETQ. The CDR3 runs 14 residues. V was pared by 4 bases and J by 5 bases, with 4 bases of the junction left unmatched. The CDR3 reads CASSEQRGENIQYF. CDR3 DNA: TGCGCCAGCAGCGAACAGCGGGGGGAAAACATTCAGTACTTC.

This clonotype was recorded a few times. The chain uses TRBV5-1 and TRBJ1-2, with D possibly being TRBD1 (5 bases). V lost 0 bases and J 4 bases, leaving 13 bases between the germline ends. This CDR3 has 15 amino acids. CDR1 SGHRS and CDR2 YFSETQ come from the germline V gene. Written as DNA, the CDR3 is TGCGCCAGCAGCTTGGATCCGGCAGGGAGCTATGGCTACACCTTC. Translating gives CASSLDPAGSYGYTF.